This entry concerns a single T cell receptor beta chain. Its antigen is currently unknown. The data belong to a study of radiation and T cells in renal cell carcinoma. Study overall: Nephrectomy followed 15 Gy stereotactic body radiation by 4 weeks. Broader study findings: From baseline, blood top tumor clonotypes peaked at 2 weeks post-radiation.

Time point defined: baseline pretreatment blood. Noted treatment: 15 Gy SBRT to primary tumor, nephrectomy 4 weeks later. Radiation-treated patients gave blood at baseline, week 2 and week 4. The patient's renal cell carcinoma had clear cell pathology. V was shortened by 3 bases and J by 2 bases, with 11 bases between the two germline ends. This CDR3 is 14 amino acids long. Looked up from germline, CDR1 is KGHSH and CDR2 is LQKENI. Clones were read by immunoSEQ multiplex PCR, and TCRdb kept only the in-frame ones, dropping some. The sample shows tens of thousands of clones, around 78% of them seen only once.

This specimen was blood, taken from a patient whose treatment included radiotherapy and nephrectomy. The receptor's source is a man aged 55 to 70 with renal cell carcinoma. This sequence joins TRBV18 and TRBJ2-7; no definite D call. The CDR3 spells CASSPIGLTYEQYF. The CDR3 region has the DNA TGTGCCAGCTCACCCATCGGGTTGACCTACGAGCAGTACTTC.